These 16 T cell receptor beta chains share one sample of origin, sequenced in a study of blood T cells in healthy people across ages. A sample-barcoded 5' primer and a J-beta primer mix were used in a second PCR of about 6 to 12 cycles. TCRdb reprocessed the 5' RACE reads with MiXCR, giving one entry per CDR3 protein. The sample holds fewer than 900,000 distinct CDR3 sequences, under 40% seen once. The sequenced material came from blood. Source of these receptors: a man aged 18 to 35 in good health.

A few counts support this clonotype. The gene calls are TRBV20-1 and TRBJ2-1; 10 bases match TRBD1. The ends lost 6 bases at V and 7 bases at J; junction bases unmatched: 6. Germline CDR1 reads DFQATT; CDR2 reads SNEGSKA (reference sequence). The CDR3 extends over 13 amino acids. CDR3 bases: TGCAGTGCAGGGACAGGGGTAAAGAATGAGCAGTTCTTC. Protein: CSAGTGVKNEQFF.

The J gene is TRBJ1-1, the V gene TRBV28, with D possibly TRBD1 on 5 matching bases. The CDR3 runs 13 residues. V lost 7 bases to trimming and J lost 1 base, with 10 bases between them. Germline CDR1 reads MDHEN; CDR2 reads SYDVKM. The CDR3 sequence is CASTRVRNTEAFF. The CDR3 nucleotides read TGTGCCAGCACCAGGGTTAGGAACACTGAAGCTTTCTTT.

The J gene is TRBJ2-3, the V gene TRBV3-1; D is unresolved. This CDR3 is 15 amino acids long. Trimming took 1 base from V and 5 from J, leaving 13 bases between them. Germline CDR1 and CDR2: LGHDT and YNNKEL (reference sequence). For the CDR3, the DNA is TGTGCCAGCAGCCAAGTTACGAGAAATGGAGATACGCAGTATTTT. Amino acids: CASSQVTRNGDTQYF.

CDR3 in DNA: TGTGCCATCAGTGAGTCCACAGGTAGCAATCAGCCCCAGCATTTT. Translation gives CAISESTGSNQPQHF. The V gene is TRBV10-3, the J gene TRBJ1-5; tentative D call: TRBD1 (5 bases). Trimming pared 0 bases from V and 0 bases from J, leaving 6 bases between. This CDR3 contains 15 residues. From germline, CDR1 is ENHRY and CDR2 SYGVKD.

The chain uses TRBV20-1 and TRBJ2-3, with D perhaps TRBD2 (6 bases). Germline CDR1 is DFQATT and CDR2 is SNEGSKA (reference sequence). V shed 3 bases and J shed 0 bases, with 19 bases lying between them. There are 17 residues in the CDR3. The CDR3 DNA reads as TGCAGTGCTAGGGGTGGAGGGTCGGGACTTAGCACAGATACGCAGTATTTT. Its protein product is CSARGGGSGLSTDTQYF.

The sample holds a few counts of this clonotype. V is TRBV2 and J is TRBJ1-6; tentatively, D is TRBD1 (5 bases). Between the trimmed V and J ends, which lost 7 bases and 7 bases, there was a span of 11 bases. The CDR3 contains 13 residues. Germline values: CDR1 SNHLY, CDR2 FYNNEI. The CDR3 DNA is TGTGCCAGCATAGAGGGGCGGAATTCACCCCTCCACTTT. This translates into CASIEGRNSPLHF.

The rearrangement joins TRBV29-1 to TRBJ2-7, with unresolved D. V shed 0 bases and J shed 0 bases, with 9 bases lying between them. This CDR3 contains 14 residues. CDR1 is SQVTM and CDR2 is ANQGSEA in the germline V gene. The CDR3 region is CSVEDRRSSYEQYF. In DNA, the CDR3 is TGCAGCGTTGAAGATAGGAGAAGCTCCTACGAGCAGTACTTC.

On this clonotype itself: Mismatch with germline at one junction end may stem from a read error. The J gene is TRBJ1-1, the V gene TRBV20-1; 9 bases line up with TRBD1. In germline, CDR1 is DFQATT, CDR2 SNEGSKA (reference sequence). CDR3 length equals 12 residues. The CDR3 reads CSSGDRVVEAFF. The CDR3 DNA reads TGTAGTTCGGGGGACAGGGTGGTTGAAGCTTTCTTT.

Concerning this clonotype itself: The junction departs from germline at one end; a sequencing error may be responsible. The CDR3 region has the DNA TGTGCCTGCAGCCAAGTACAGGGAATCTACGAGCAGTACTTC. The encoded protein is CACSQVQGIYEQYF. This rearrangement joins TRBV3-1 to TRBJ2-7, with D perhaps TRBD1 (6 bases). Germline loops: CDR1 LGHDT, CDR2 YNNKEL (reference sequence). The CDR3 is made up of 14 amino acids.

The chain uses TRBV21-1 and TRBJ2-7; the table's D gene call, TRBD1, was not cross checked with the DNA. TRBV21-1 is marked as a pseudogene. The CDR3 spans 15 residues. The CDR3 DNA reads TGTGCCAGCAGCAACTCGAGAGGGGTCTTCTACGAGCAGTACTTC. This sequence encodes CASSNSRGVFYEQYF.

This clonotype was seen many times. The chain joins TRBV7-9 to TRBJ2-7, with 8 bases aligning to TRBD1. Trimming took 1 base from V and 1 from J; bases not matched to a gene: 6. The CDR3 has 16 residues. Per the germline V gene, CDR1 is SEHNR and CDR2 is FQNEAQ (reference sequence). DNA of the CDR3: TGTGCCAGCAGCTTAGGGGCAGGGGGCGAGTCCTACGAGCAGTACTTC. Translating it yields CASSLGAGGESYEQYF.

This chain uses TRBV4-1 with TRBJ2-7; 9 bases are shared with TRBD1. Germline values: CDR1 MGHRA, CDR2 YSYEKL. V gave up 4 bases and J gave up 7 bases; unmatched junction bases: 17. CDR3 length: 17 residues. CDR3 loop: CASSPAFTGQGIFEQYF. The CDR3 DNA reads as TGCGCCAGCAGCCCAGCTTTCACGGGACAGGGTATTTTTGAGCAGTACTTC.

This clonotype has just a few counts. The chain has TRBV4-2 and TRBJ2-7; tentative D call: TRBD1 (5 bases). Trimming stripped 0 bases from V and 7 bases from J, with 16 bases between. This CDR3 spans 15 amino acids. CDR1 and CDR2 from the germline V gene are LGHNA and YNFKEQ. The chain's CDR3 is CASSQDPQGVGEQYF. DNA for the CDR3: TGTGCCAGCAGCCAAGATCCCCAAGGGGTTGGTGAGCAGTACTTC.

V gene TRBV20-1 combines with J gene TRBJ1-1; D call uncertain. V shed 3 bases and J shed 1 base, with 12 bases lying between them. This CDR3 region has 14 residues. CDR1 and CDR2 (germline): DFQATT, SNEGSKA (reference sequence). The CDR3 nucleotides read TGCAGTGCTAGCGGGCACCCGAGGAACACTGAAGCTTTCTTT. Amino acid sequence: CSASGHPRNTEAFF.

As to this clonotype: This may arise from a read error, as a much more abundant clone is one base away. The chain couples TRBV6-4 to TRBJ2-5; weak D call: TRBD2 (6 bases). CDR1 is MRHNA and CDR2 is SNTAGT in the germline V gene. V lost 0 bases, J lost 11 bases, and 19 bases lay in between. CDR3 length: 15 amino acids. The CDR3 protein is CASSDSGLFHNEQYF. DNA for the CDR3: TGTGCCAGCAGTGACTCTGGACTATTTCACAATGAGCAGTACTTC.

The sample holds many counts of this clonotype. J is TRBJ1-2 and V is TRBV20-1; possibly TRBD1 for D (5 bases). The CDR3 runs 13 residues. CDR1 is DFQATT, CDR2 SNEGSKA, per germline (reference sequence). The V and J ends lost 3 bases and 5 bases respectively, with 13 bases between them. CDR3 coding DNA: TGCAGTGCTAGTGGGGCTGCGCAGTATGGCTACACCTTC. Residues: CSASGAAQYGYTF.